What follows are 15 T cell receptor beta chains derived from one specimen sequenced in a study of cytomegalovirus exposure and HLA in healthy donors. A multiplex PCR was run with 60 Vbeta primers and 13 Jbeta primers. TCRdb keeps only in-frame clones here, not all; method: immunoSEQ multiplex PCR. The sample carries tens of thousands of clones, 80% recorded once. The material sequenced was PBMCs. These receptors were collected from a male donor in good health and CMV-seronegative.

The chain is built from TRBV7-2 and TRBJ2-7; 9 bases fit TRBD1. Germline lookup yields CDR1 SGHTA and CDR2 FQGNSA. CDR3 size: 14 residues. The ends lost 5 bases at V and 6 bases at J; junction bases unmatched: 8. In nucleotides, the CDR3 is TGTGCCAGCAGCCCACTCCGGGACAGGGTCGAGCAGTACTTC. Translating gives CASSPLRDRVEQYF.

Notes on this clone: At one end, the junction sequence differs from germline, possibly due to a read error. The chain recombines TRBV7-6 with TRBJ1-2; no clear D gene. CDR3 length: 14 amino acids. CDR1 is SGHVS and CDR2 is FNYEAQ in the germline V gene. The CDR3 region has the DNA TGTGCCAGCAGCTTAGAAGTTGGGCCCCTCGAACTCTCCTTC. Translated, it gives CASSLEVGPLELSF. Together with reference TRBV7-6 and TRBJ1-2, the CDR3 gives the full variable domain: GAGVSQSPRYKVTKRGQDVALRCDPISGHVSLYWYRQALGQGPEFLTYFNYEAQQDKSGLPNDRFSAERPEGSISTLTIQRTEQRDSAMYRCASSLEVGPLELSFGSGTRLTVV.

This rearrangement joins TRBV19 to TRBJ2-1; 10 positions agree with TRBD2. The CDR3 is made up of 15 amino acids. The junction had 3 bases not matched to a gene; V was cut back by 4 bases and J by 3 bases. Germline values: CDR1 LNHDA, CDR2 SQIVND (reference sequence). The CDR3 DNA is TGTGCCAGTAGTAGAACTAGCGGGGTCTACAATGAGCAGTTCTTC. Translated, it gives CASSRTSGVYNEQFF.

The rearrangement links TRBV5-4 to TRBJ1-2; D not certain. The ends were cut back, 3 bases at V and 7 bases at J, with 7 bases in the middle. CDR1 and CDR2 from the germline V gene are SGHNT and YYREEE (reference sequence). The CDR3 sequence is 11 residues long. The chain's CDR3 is CASSSLSGYTF. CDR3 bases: TGTGCCAGCAGCTCCCTCTCTGGCTACACCTTC. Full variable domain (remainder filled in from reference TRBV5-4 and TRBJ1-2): ETGVTQSPTHLIKTRGQQVTLRCSSQSGHNTVSWYQQALGQGPQFIFQYYREEENGRGNFPPRFSGLQFPNYSSELNVNALELDDSALYLCASSSLSGYTFGSGTRLTVV.

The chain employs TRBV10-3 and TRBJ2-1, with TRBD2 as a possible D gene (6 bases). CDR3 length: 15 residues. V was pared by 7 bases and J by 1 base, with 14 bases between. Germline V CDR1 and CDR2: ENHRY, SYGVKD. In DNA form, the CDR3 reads TGTGCCATCAAGCCTACGGGGGATTCCTACAATGAGCAGTTCTTC. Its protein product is CAIKPTGDSYNEQFF.

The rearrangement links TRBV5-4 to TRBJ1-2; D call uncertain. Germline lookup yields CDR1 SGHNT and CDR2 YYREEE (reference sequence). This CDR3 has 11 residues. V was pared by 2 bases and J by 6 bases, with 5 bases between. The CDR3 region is CASSFGDGYTF. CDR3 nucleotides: TGTGCCAGCAGCTTCGGGGATGGCTACACCTTC.

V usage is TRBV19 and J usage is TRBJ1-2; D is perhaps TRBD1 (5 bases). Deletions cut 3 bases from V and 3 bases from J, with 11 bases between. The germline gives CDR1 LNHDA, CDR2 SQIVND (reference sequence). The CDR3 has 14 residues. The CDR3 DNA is TGTGCCAGTAGTATCAAGGGGTTCTACTATGGCTACACCTTC. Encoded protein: CASSIKGFYYGYTF. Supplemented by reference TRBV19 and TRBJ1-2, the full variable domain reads DGGITQSPKYLFRKEGQNVTLSCEQNLNHDAMYWYRQDPGQGLRLIYYSQIVNDFQKGDIAEGYSVSREKKESFPLTVTSAQKNPTAFYLCASSIKGFYYGYTFGSGTRLTVV.

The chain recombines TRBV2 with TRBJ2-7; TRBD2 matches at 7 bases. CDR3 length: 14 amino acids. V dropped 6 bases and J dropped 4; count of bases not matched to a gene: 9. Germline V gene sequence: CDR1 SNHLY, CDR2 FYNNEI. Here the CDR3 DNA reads TGTGCCAGCAGGGGCGGCGGGGGTTCTTACGAGCAGTACTTC. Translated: CASRGGGGSYEQYF. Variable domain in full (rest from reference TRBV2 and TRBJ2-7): EPEVTQTPSHQVTQMGQEVILRCVPISNHLYFYWYRQILGQKVEFLVSFYNNEISEKSEIFDDQFSVERPDGSNFTLKIRSTKLEDSAMYFCASRGGGGSYEQYFGPGTRLTVT.

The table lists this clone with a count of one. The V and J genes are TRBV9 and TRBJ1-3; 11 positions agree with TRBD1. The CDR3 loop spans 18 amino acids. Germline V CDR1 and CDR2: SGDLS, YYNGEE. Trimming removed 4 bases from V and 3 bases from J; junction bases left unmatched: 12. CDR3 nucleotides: TGTGCCAGCAGCACCCACGCCGGGACAGGGGGGGTTGGAAACACCATATATTTT. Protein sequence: CASSTHAGTGGVGNTIYF.

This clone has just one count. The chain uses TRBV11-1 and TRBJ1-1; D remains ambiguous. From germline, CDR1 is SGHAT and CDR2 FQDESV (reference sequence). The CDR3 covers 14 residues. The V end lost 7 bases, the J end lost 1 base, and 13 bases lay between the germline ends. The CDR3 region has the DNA TGTGCCAGCACCAATCCGCGGGAGAACACTGAAGCTTTCTTT. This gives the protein CASTNPRENTEAFF.

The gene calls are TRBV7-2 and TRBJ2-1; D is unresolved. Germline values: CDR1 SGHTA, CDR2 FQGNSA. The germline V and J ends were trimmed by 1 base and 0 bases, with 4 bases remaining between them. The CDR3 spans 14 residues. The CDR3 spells CASSLGSSYNEQFF. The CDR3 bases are TGTGCCAGCAGCTTAGGCAGCTCCTACAATGAGCAGTTCTTC.

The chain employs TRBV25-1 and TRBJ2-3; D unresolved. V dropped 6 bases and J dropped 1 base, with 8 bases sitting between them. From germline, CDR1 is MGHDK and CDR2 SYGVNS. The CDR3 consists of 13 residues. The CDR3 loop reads CASRNPGTDTQYF. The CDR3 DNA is TGTGCCAGCAGGAATCCGGGCACAGATACGCAGTATTTT.

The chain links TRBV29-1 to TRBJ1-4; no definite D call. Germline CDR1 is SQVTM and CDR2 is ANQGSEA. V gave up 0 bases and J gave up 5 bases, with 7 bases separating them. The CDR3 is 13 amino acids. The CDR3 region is CSVEDPLNEKLFF. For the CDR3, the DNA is TGCAGCGTTGAAGATCCCCTGAATGAAAAACTGTTTTTT.

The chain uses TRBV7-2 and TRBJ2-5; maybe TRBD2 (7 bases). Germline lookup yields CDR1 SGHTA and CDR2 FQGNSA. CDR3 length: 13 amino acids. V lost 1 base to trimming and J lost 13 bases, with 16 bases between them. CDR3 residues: CASSLEGGGPSYF. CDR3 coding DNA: TGTGCCAGCAGCTTAGAAGGCGGGGGCCCCTCGTACTTC.

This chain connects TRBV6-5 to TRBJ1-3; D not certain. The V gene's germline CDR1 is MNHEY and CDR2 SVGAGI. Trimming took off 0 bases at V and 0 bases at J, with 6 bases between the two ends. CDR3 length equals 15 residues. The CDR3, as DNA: TGTGCCAGCAGTTACTCGGAGGACTCTGGAAACACCATATATTTT. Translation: CASSYSEDSGNTIYF.